A selection of T cell receptor beta chains follows, all from one sample in a study of breast tumors, draining lymph nodes, adjacent tissues. TCRdb itself ran the multiplex PCR reads through MiXCR, one entry per CDR3 protein. The sample consists of about 130,000 distinct CDR3 sequences, about 20% of them appearing once. The sequencing input was axillary lymph node tissue. The source of these receptors is a female donor with breast cancer. Some clones in this sample may be carry-over from other donors' samples. Both conserved end residues are part of each CDR3. D genes are given only for firm matches. Only some rows state a clone size, as once, few, many or a class for expanded clones.

many,TRBV2,TRBD2,TRBJ2-7,TGTGCCAGCAGACAGGGGGCTAGCGGGAGGGCCTACGAGCAGTACTTC,CASRQGASGRAYEQYF
many,TRBV20-1,TRBD2,TRBJ2-7,TGCAGTGCTGGGACCGGGACTAGCGTTTTCGAGCAGTACTTC,CSAGTGTSVFEQYF
NA,TRBV20-1,NA,TRBJ2-1,TGCAGTGCTAGGCCGGGGGCGGAGAGGGGGAGGGAGCAGTTCTTC,CSARPGAERGREQFF
many,TRBV20-1,NA,TRBJ2-2,TGCAGTGCCCCTGGGGGCCGCGTCCGGGGCACCGGGGAGCTGTTTTTT,CSAPGGRVRGTGELFF
many,TRBV20-1,NA,TRBJ2-7,TGCAGTGCTAGAGTAGCCAGCGAGAATTCAGGGGAGCAGTACTTC,CSARVASENSGEQYF
many,TRBV4-1,NA,TRBJ2-5,TGCGCCAGCAGCCAAGCATTCGGGGGGCGCAGGGAGACCCAGTACTTC,CASSQAFGGRRETQYF
many,TRBV20-1,NA,TRBJ1-4,TGCAGTGCTAGACAAGGAGGGGGGGGAGAAAAACTGTTTTTT,CSARQGGGGEKLFF
many,TRBV6-6,NA,TRBJ1-6,TGTGCCAGCAGCTTCCGGGATCTTAATTCACCCCTCCACTTT,CASSFRDLNSPLHF
many,TRBV20-1,NA,TRBJ2-7,TGCAGTGCTACGGGCAGGGTGACGGCGGACGAGCAGTACTTC,CSATGRVTADEQYF
many,TRBV24-1,NA,TRBJ2-3,TGTGCCACCAGTGAAGGGATAGGACTTTCTAGCACAGATACGCAGTATTTT,CATSEGIGLSSTDTQYF
many,TRBV5-1,TRBD1,TRBJ1-6,TGCGCCAGCAGCCCCGGGACAGCGAATTCACCCCTCCACTTT,CASSPGTANSPLHF
few,TRBV12-3/TRBV12-4,TRBD2,TRBJ2-4,TGTGCCAGCAGTCGCCGGACTAGCGGGGGGGACATTCAGTACTTC,CASSRRTSGGDIQYF
many,TRBV4-2,NA,TRBJ2-5,TGTGCCAGCAGCCAAGATGAGGGTTTCGAGACCCAGTACTTC,CASSQDEGFETQYF
few,TRBV19,TRBD1,TRBJ1-4,TGTGCCACCACGACAGGGTCCGGTGAAAAACTGTTTTTT,CATTTGSGEKLFF
few,TRBV6-5,NA,TRBJ2-3,TGTGCCAGCAGTTACTCGGGCAGCCAAAGCACAGATACGCAGTATTTT,CASSYSGSQSTDTQYF
many,TRBV9,NA,TRBJ2-2,TGTGCCAGCAGCCCCCTCCGGGACTTTCACACCGGGGAGCTGTTTTTT,CASSPLRDFHTGELFF
few,TRBV24-1,TRBD2,TRBJ2-2,TGTGCCACCAGGAGCGGGGGGGCAGTTGGGTCCTCCGGGGAGCTGTTTTTT,CATRSGGAVGSSGELFF
many,TRBV24-1,NA,TRBJ2-1,TGTGCCACCAGTGACAATCAGGCTTTAGAGCAGTTCTTC,CATSDNQALEQFF
NA,TRBV20-1,NA,TRBJ1-3,TGCAGAGCTACTCTTGGGGCTTCTGGAAACACCATATATTTT,CRATLGASGNTIYF
many,TRBV25-1,NA,TRBJ1-5,TGTGCCAGCAGAGAAAAGATTGGCAATCAGCCCCAGCATTTT,CASREKIGNQPQHF
many,TRBV7-3,TRBD1,TRBJ1-2,TGTGCCAGCAGCGCGACAGGGGGGTATGGCTACACCTTC,CASSATGGYGYTF
many,TRBV19,TRBD2,TRBJ2-5,TGTGCCAGTAGAGGGGCGGGAGGGTTAGAGACCCAGTACTTC,CASRGAGGLETQYF
few,TRBV5-1,NA,TRBJ2-3,TGCGCCAGCAGCTTTGACAGACCCACAGATACGCAGTATTTT,CASSFDRPTDTQYF
many,TRBV7-9,TRBD2,TRBJ2-5,TGTGCCAGCAGCCCATGGGGGACTAGAGGCGGAGAGACCCAGTACTTC,CASSPWGTRGGETQYF
many,TRBV12-5,NA,TRBJ2-3,TGTGCTAGTGGTAGCGGCGCCCGACCAAACACAGATACGCAGTATTTT,CASGSGARPNTDTQYF
once,TRBV20-1,TRBD1,TRBJ1-1,TGCAGTGCTAGTATCAGGGGGGGAGCTTTCTTT,CSASIRGGAFF
many,TRBV10-3,TRBD2,TRBJ2-1,TGTGCCATCAGTGGAAGCTCAGCGGGAGGCGGGAACAATGAGCAGTTCTTC,CAISGSSAGGGNNEQFF
NA,TRBV7-9,TRBD1,TRBJ1-1,TGTGCCAGCAGCTTAGCAGGGGGCAAGACTGAAGCTTTCTTT,CASSLAGGKTEAFF
many,TRBV9,TRBD2,TRBJ2-5,TGTGCCAGCAGCGCCGGGACTAGCGGACAAGAGACCCAGTACTTC,CASSAGTSGQETQYF
many,TRBV3-1,TRBD2,TRBJ2-1,TGTGCCAGCAGCATCGACCCTCGGACTAGCGGGGGGGATGAGCAGTTCTTC,CASSIDPRTSGGDEQFF
NA,TRBV19,TRBD1,TRBJ1-4,TGTGCCAGCTGCACAGGGGGCGCTGGGGCTTATGAAAAACTGTTTTTT,CASCTGGAGAYEKLFF
many,TRBV20-1,NA,TRBJ2-4,TGCAGTGCTAAAGACCCTCGGGGAAACATTCAGTACTTC,CSAKDPRGNIQYF
many,TRBV6-5,NA,TRBJ2-7,TGTGCCAGCAGTTACGGTCCGGGGTACTACGAGCAGTACTTC,CASSYGPGYYEQYF
NA,TRBV28,TRBD2,TRBJ2-5,TGTGCCAGCAGTTTAGGGGGGGGTTCCCTACAAGAGACCCAGTACTTC,CASSLGGGSLQETQYF
many,TRBV4-2,NA,TRBJ2-3,TGTGCCAGCAGCCAGAGTTTAGCGGACACAGATACGCAGTATTTT,CASSQSLADTDTQYF
many,TRBV9,NA,TRBJ2-3,TGTGCCAGCAGCGTAGAGAACACAGATACGCAGTATTTT,CASSVENTDTQYF
many,TRBV19,NA,TRBJ2-2,TGTGCCAGTAGTGACGGGGCGCGGTACACCGGGGAGCTGTTTTTT,CASSDGARYTGELFF
many,TRBV9,NA,TRBJ2-5,TGTGCCAGCAGCGTAGCTGTGGGGGGGGGCGGGCAAGAGACCCAGTACTTC,CASSVAVGGGGQETQYF
many,TRBV9,NA,TRBJ1-5,TGTGCCAGCAGCGTAGGCGGGGATAGCAATCAGCCCCAGCATTTT,CASSVGGDSNQPQHF
many,TRBV7-2,NA,TRBJ1-4,TGTGCCAGCAGCACCTCAAGACAGAATGAAAAACTGTTTTTT,CASSTSRQNEKLFF
many,TRBV20-1,NA,TRBJ2-1,TGCAGTGCTAGCCAACAGTACAATGAGCAGTTCTTC,CSASQQYNEQFF
many,TRBV6-5,NA,TRBJ2-1,TGTGCCAGCAGTTACACCGGGACCAACAATGAGCAGTTCTTC,CASSYTGTNNEQFF
many,TRBV7-9,TRBD2,TRBJ2-1,TGTGCCAGCAGCCCGGGGGCGGGACTAGCGGGGATTGGCTCCTACAATGAGCAGTTCTTC,CASSPGAGLAGIGSYNEQFF
many,TRBV10-1,NA,TRBJ2-1,TGCGCCAGCAGTGAGTCGGGGGGATTGGGAAACAATGAGCAGTTCTTC,CASSESGGLGNNEQFF
NA,TRBV7-8,NA,TRBJ1-1,TGTGCCAGCAGCTTAGGGGGTAGCACTGAAGCTTTCTTT,CASSLGGSTEAFF
many,TRBV16,NA,TRBJ1-6,TGTGCCAGCAGCCAATTGGTAGGGGTAAATTCACCCCTCCACTTT,CASSQLVGVNSPLHF
NA,TRBV28,NA,TRBJ2-1,TGTGCCAGCAGTCCCCAGTTCGGCAATGAGCAGTTCTTC,CASSPQFGNEQFF
few,TRBV30,TRBD2,TRBJ2-3,TGTGCCTGGACCTGGGGACTAGCGGGAACTAGCACAGATACGCAGTATTTT,CAWTWGLAGTSTDTQYF
many,TRBV29-1,NA,TRBJ2-3,TGCAGCGCATCGGGCGGGGCCCGGGTTACGCAGTATTTT,CSASGGARVTQYF
many,TRBV28,NA,TRBJ1-6,TGTGCCAGCAGTTTATTATCGTATAATTCACCCCTCCACTTT,CASSLLSYNSPLHF
many,TRBV27,NA,TRBJ1-5,TGTGCCAGCAGGGAAGACATTGATAGCAATCAGCCCCAGCATTTT,CASREDIDSNQPQHF